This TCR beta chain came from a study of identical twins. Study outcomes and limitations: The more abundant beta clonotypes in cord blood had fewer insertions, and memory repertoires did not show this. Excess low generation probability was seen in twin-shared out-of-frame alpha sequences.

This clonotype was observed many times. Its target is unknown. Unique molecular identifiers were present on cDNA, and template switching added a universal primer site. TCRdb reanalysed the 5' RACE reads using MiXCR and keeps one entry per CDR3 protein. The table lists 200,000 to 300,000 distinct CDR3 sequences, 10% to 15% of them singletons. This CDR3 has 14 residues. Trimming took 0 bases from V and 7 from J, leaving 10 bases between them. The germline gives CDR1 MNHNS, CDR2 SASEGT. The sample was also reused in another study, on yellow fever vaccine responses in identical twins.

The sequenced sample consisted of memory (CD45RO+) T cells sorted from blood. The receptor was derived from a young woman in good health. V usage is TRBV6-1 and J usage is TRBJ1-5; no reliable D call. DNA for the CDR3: TGTGCCAGCAGTGAAGCCCAGGTTGGGCAGCCCCAGCATTTT. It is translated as CASSEAQVGQPQHF.